These 10 T cell receptor beta chains originate from one sample sequenced in a study of Ad26.COV2.S vaccination and SARS-CoV-2 variants. Produced via immunoSEQ multiplex PCR; TCRdb's table is partial and in-frame only. The sample includes over 400,000 clones, about 90% of them seen just once. Treatment meaning: 15 to 20 received Ad26.COV2.S at low or high dose, single or two shots; five or six received placebo; per-sample allocation not given. The investigators took samples on day 63 after the first vaccine or placebo injection. Sequences were derived from peripheral blood, sampled in a trial of Ad26.COV2.S vaccine versus placebo. The source is a person aged 18 to 59 who received the Ad26.COV2.S COVID-19 vaccine or a placebo.

The chain links TRBV4-3 to TRBJ2-7, with unresolved D. V lost 0 bases and J lost 4, with 7 bases in between. The CDR3 is 13 residues long. Germline CDR1 is LGHNA and CDR2 is YSLEER. The CDR3 sequence is CASSQDRRYEQYF. CDR3 nucleotides: TGCGCCAGCAGCCAAGATAGGAGATACGAGCAGTACTTC.

The chain has TRBV2 and TRBJ1-5, with D unclear. V was clipped by 6 bases and J by 5 bases, with 14 bases between them. The germline V gene has CDR1 SNHLY and CDR2 FYNNEI. CDR3 length equals 14 residues. The CDR3 DNA sequence: TGTGCCAGCAGCCTTGGGAGGATAGATCAGCCCCAGCATTTT. This gives the protein CASSLGRIDQPQHF.

This rearrangement joins TRBV5-6 to TRBJ1-4, with D unresolved. The CDR3 consists of 16 residues. V was pared by 2 bases and J by 0 bases, with 11 bases between. The germline V gene has CDR1 SGHDT and CDR2 YYEEEE. The CDR3 coding sequence is TGTGCCAGCAGCTTTCCGGCGGTTGCAACTAATGAAAAACTGTTTTTT. It specifies CASSFPAVATNEKLFF.

This sequence joins TRBV12-5 and TRBJ2-2; the D gene could be TRBD1 or TRBD2 (5 bases each). CDR1 LGHNT and CDR2 FRNRAP come from the germline V gene. Trimming stripped 0 bases from V and 4 bases from J, with 9 bases between. The CDR3 totals 15 residues. CDR3 amino acids: CASGLVLGVTGELFF. The CDR3 bases are TGTGCTAGTGGTTTGGTACTGGGGGTCACCGGGGAGCTGTTTTTT.

This chain connects TRBV7-6 to TRBJ2-7; D is perhaps TRBD1 or TRBD2 (6 bases each). The length of the CDR3 is 14 residues. Germline V gives CDR1 SGHVS, CDR2 FNYEAQ. Trimming pared 5 bases from V and 1 base from J, leaving 12 bases between. CDR3 sequence: CASSPRGGSYEQYF. The DNA of the CDR3 is TGTGCCAGCAGCCCGAGAGGGGGGTCCTACGAGCAGTACTTC.

The V and J genes are TRBV5-4 and TRBJ2-7; 9 nucleotides match TRBD2. Germline-derived CDR1 and CDR2 are SGHNT and YYREEE (reference sequence). After removal of 5 bases from V and 2 bases from J, the junction contained 8 bases not matched to a gene. The CDR3 extends over 15 amino acids. The CDR3 DNA is TGTGCCAGCAGTCCAAGCGGGGGGCCCCCCTACGAGCAGTACTTC. This encodes CASSPSGGPPYEQYF.

This clone was detected a few times. V gene TRBV28 combines with J gene TRBJ1-2; TRBD1 is a possible D gene (5 bases). The CDR3 length is 14 residues. CDR1 is MDHEN, CDR2 SYDVKM, per germline. Trimming cost V 1 base and J 8 bases, with 14 bases left between them. This chain's CDR3 is CASSLSGFRDGYTF. As DNA, the CDR3 is TGTGCCAGCAGTTTATCAGGGTTTAGAGACGGCTACACCTTC.

The genes are TRBV4-1 and TRBJ2-5; 7 bases agree with TRBD2. In germline, CDR1 is MGHRA, CDR2 YSYEKL. V shed 3 bases, J shed 2 bases, and the junction held 12 bases outside the gene matches. CDR3 size: 17 residues. The CDR3 bases are TGCGCCAGCAGCCACCCCCAGCGGGACTACAGACAAGAGACCCAGTACTTC. This sequence encodes CASSHPQRDYRQETQYF.

This chain joins TRBV11-3 and TRBJ2-1; D gene ambiguous. V was shortened by 4 bases and J by 1 base, with 8 bases between the two germline ends. Germline lookup yields CDR1 SGHNT and CDR2 YENEEA. This CDR3 comprises 14 residues. CDR3 DNA: TGTGCCAGCAGCTCCCCCGTATCCTACAATGAGCAGTTCTTC. As protein: CASSSPVSYNEQFF.

The chain joins TRBV27 to TRBJ1-1, with D unclear. This CDR3 has 14 amino acids. Germline values: CDR1 MNHEY, CDR2 SMNVEV (reference sequence). The V end was cut by 0 bases, the J end by 4 bases, with 9 bases between. This CDR3 reads CASSLSVMSTEAFF. The CDR3 bases are TGTGCCAGCAGTTTATCTGTCATGAGCACTGAAGCTTTCTTT.